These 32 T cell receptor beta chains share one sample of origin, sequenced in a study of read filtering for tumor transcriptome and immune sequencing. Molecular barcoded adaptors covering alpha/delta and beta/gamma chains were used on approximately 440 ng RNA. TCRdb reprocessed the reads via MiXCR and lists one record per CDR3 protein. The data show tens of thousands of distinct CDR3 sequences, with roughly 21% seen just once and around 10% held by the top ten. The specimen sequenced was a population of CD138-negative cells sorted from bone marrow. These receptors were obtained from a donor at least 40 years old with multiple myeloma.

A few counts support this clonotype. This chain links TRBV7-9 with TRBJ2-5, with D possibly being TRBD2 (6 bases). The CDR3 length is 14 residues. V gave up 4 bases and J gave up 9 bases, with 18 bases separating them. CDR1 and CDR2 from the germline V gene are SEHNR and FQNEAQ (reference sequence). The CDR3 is CASSSTGTASAQYF. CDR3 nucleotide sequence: TGTGCCAGCAGCTCAACCGGGACTGCTTCGGCCCAGTACTTC.

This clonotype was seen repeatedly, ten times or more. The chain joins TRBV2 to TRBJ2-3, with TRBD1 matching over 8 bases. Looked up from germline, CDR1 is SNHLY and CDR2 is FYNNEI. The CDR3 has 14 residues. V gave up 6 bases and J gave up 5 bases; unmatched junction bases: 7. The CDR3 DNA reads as TGTGCCAGCAGAAGCCAGGGGGCCGAAGATACGCAGTATTTT. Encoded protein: CASRSQGAEDTQYF. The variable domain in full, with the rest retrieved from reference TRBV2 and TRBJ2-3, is EPEVTQTPSHQVTQMGQEVILRCVPISNHLYFYWYRQILGQKVEFLVSFYNNEISEKSEIFDDQFSVERPDGSNFTLKIRSTKLEDSAMYFCASRSQGAEDTQYFGPGTRLTVL.

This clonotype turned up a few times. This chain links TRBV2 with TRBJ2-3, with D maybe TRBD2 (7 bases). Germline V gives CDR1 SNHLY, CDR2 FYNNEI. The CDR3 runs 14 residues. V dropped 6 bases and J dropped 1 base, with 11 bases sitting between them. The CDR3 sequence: CASRGGPGTDTQYF. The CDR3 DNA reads TGTGCCAGCAGGGGGGGGCCGGGCACAGATACGCAGTATTTT.

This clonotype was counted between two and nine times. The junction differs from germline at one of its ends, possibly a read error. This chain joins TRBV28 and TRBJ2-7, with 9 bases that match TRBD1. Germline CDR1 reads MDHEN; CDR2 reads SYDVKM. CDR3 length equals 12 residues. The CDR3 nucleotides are TGTGCCAGCAGTCACGCCGGGACAGGGTCTATCTTC. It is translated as CASSHAGTGSIF.

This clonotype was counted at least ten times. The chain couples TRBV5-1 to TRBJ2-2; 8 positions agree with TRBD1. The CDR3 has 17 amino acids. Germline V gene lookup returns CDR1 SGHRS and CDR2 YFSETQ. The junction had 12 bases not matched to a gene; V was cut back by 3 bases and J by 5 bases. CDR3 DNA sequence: TGCGCCAGCAGCTACGGGACAGGCCCCGCTGTTACCGGGGAGCTGTTTTTT. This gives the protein CASSYGTGPAVTGELFF. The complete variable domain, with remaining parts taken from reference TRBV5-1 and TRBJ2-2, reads KAGVTQTPRYLIKTRGQQVTLSCSPISGHRSVSWYQQTPGQGLQFLFEYFSETQRNKGNFPGRFSGRQFSNSRSEMNVSTLELGDSALYLCASSYGTGPAVTGELFFGEGSRLTVL.

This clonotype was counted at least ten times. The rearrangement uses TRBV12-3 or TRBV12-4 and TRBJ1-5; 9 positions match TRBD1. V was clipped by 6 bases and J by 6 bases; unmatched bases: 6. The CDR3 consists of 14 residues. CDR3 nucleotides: TGTGCCAGCAGACCCGGGACAGGGACTCAGCCCCAGCATTTT. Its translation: CASRPGTGTQPQHF.

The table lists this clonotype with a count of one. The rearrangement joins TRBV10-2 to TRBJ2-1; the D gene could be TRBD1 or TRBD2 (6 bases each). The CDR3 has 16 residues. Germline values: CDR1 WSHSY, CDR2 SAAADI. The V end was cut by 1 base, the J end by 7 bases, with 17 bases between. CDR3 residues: CASSEFPGARRNEQFF. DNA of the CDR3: TGCGCCAGCAGTGAGTTCCCGGGGGCCCGACGGAATGAGCAGTTCTTC.

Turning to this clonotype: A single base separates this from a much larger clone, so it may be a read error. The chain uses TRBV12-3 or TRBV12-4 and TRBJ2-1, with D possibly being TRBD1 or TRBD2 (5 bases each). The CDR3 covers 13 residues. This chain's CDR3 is CVSTQPGTNEQFF. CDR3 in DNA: TGTGTCAGCACCCAACCCGGGACCAATGAGCAGTTCTTC.

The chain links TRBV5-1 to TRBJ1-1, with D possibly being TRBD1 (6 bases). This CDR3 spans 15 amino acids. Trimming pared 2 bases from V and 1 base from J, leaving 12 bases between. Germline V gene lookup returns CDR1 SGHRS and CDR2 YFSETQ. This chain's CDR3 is CASSFSGGGNTEAFF. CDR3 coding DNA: TGCGCCAGCAGCTTTAGTGGGGGCGGGAACACTGAAGCTTTCTTT.

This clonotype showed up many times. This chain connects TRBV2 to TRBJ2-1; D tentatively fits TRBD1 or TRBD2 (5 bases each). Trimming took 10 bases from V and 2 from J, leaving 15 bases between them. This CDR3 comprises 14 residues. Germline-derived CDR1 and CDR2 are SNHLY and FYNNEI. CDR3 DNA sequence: TGTGCCACCGCCCGGGACCCGCCCTACAATGAGCAGTTCTTC. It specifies CATARDPPYNEQFF.

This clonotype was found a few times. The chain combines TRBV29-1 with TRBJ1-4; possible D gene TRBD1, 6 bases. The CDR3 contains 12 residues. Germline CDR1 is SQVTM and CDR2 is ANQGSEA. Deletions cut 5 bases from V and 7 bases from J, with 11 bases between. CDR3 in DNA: TGCAGCGTTCGGGCAGGGGTTGAAAAACTGTTTTTT. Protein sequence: CSVRAGVEKLFF.

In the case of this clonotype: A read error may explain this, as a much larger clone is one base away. CDR3 nucleotides: TGTGCCAGCAGTGATACCGACACCTCGGGGTCCCAGTACTTC. It translates to CASSDTDTSGSQYF. The V and J genes are TRBV25-1 and TRBJ2-5, with D perhaps TRBD2 (5 bases). The germline V and J ends were trimmed by 3 bases and 9 bases, with 17 bases remaining between them. This CDR3 contains 14 residues. The germline CDR1 and CDR2 sequences are MGHDK and SYGVNS.

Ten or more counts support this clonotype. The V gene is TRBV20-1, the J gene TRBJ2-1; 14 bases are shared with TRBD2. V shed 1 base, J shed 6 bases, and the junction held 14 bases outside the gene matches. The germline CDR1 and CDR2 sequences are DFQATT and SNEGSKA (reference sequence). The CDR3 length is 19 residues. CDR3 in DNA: TGCAGTGCTAGAGGTATGGGCAGGACTAGCGGGGGGAGCCTCAATGAGCAGTTCTTC. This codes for CSARGMGRTSGGSLNEQFF.

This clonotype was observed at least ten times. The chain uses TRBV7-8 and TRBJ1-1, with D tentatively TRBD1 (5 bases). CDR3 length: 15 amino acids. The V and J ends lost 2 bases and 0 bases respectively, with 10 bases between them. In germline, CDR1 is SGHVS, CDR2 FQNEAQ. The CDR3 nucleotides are TGTGCCAGCAGCTTATGGGGGAGAATGAACACTGAAGCTTTCTTT. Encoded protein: CASSLWGRMNTEAFF.

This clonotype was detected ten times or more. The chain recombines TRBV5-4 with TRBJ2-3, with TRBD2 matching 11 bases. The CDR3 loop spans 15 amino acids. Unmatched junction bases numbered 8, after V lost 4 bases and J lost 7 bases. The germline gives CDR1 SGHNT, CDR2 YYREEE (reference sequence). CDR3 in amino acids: CASSPTSGGIYTQYF. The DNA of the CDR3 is TGTGCCAGCAGCCCAACTAGCGGGGGAATTTATACGCAGTATTTT.

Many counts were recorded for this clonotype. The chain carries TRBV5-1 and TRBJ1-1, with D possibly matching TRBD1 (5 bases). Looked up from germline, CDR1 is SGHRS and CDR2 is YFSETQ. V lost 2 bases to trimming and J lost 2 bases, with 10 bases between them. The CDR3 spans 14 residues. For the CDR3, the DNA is TGCGCCAGCAGCTTCCCCGGGGGAAACACTGAAGCTTTCTTT. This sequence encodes CASSFPGGNTEAFF.

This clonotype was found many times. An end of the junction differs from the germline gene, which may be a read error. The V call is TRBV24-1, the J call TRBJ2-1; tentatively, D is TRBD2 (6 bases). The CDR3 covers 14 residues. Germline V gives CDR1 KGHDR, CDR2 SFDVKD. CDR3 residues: CATGEGGHYNEQFF. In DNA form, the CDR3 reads TGTGCCACCGGTGAGGGAGGACACTACAATGAGCAGTTCTTC.

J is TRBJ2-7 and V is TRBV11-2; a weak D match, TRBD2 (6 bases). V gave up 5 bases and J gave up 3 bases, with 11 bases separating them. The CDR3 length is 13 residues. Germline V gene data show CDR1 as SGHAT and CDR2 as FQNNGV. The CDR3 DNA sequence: TGTGCCAGCAGCCAGACTAGTGTCTACGAGCAGTACTTC. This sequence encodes CASSQTSVYEQYF.

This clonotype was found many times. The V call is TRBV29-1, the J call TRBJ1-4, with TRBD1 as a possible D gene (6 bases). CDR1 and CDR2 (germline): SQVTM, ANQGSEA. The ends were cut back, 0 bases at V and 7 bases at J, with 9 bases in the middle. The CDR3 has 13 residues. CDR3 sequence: CSVEDSGAEKLFF. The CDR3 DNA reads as TGCAGCGTTGAAGATTCGGGGGCTGAAAAACTGTTTTTT. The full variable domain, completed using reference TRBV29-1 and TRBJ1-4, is SAVISQKPSRDICQRGTSLTIQCQVDSQVTMMFWYRQQPGQSLTLIATANQGSEATYESGFVIDKFPISRPNLTFSTLTVSNMSPEDSSIYLCSVEDSGAEKLFFGSGTQLSVL.

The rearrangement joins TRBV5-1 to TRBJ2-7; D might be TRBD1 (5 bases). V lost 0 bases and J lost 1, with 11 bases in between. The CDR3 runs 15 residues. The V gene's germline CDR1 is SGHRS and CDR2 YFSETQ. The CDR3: CASSLAGHGSYEQYF. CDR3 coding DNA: TGCGCCAGCAGCTTGGCCGGACACGGATCCTACGAGCAGTACTTC.

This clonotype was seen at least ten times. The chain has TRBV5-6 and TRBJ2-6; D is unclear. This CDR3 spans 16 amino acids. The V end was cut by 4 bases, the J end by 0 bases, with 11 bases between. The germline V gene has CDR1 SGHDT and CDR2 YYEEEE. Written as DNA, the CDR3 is TGTGCCAGCAGCCTGGATAAGAGCTCTGGGGCCAACGTCCTGACTTTC. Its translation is CASSLDKSSGANVLTF. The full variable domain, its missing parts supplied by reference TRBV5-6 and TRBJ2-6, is DAGVTQSPTHLIKTRGQQVTLRCSPKSGHDTVSWYQQALGQGPQFIFQYYEEEERQRGNFPDRFSGHQFPNYSSELNVNALLLGDSALYLCASSLDKSSGANVLTFGAGSRLTVL.

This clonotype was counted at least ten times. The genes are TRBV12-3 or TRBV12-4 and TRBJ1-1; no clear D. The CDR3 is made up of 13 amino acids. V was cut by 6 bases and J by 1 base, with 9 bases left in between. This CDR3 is CASSFNRNTEAFF. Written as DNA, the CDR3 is TGTGCCAGCAGCTTCAACAGGAACACTGAAGCTTTCTTT.

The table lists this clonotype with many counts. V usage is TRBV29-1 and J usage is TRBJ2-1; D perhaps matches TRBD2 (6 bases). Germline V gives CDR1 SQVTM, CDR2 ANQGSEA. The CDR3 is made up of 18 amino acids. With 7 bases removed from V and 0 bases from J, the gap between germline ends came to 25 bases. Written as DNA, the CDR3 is TGCAGCGCGGGAGTGCACAGTGGAGGGAGGAGCTCCTACAATGAGCAGTTCTTC. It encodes CSAGVHSGGRSSYNEQFF.

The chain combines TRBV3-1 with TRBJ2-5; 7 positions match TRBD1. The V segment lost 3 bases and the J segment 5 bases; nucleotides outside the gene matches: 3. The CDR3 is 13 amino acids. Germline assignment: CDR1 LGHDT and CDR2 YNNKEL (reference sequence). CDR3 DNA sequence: TGTGCCAGCAGCCAGGGACAGCGTGAGACCCAGTACTTC. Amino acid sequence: CASSQGQRETQYF.

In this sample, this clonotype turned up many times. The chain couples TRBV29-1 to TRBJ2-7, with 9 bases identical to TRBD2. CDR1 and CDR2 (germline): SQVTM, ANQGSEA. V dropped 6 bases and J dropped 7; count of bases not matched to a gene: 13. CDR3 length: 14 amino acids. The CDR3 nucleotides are TGCAGCGTCGCAAGGGGACTAGCAGAAGGAGAGCAGTACTTC. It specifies CSVARGLAEGEQYF.

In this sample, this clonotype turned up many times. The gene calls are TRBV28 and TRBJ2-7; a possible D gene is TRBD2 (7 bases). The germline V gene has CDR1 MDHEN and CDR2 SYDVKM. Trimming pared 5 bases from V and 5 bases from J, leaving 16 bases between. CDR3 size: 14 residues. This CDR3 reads CASSMKAGADEQYF. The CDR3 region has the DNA TGTGCCAGCAGTATGAAGGCGGGGGCCGACGAGCAGTACTTC.

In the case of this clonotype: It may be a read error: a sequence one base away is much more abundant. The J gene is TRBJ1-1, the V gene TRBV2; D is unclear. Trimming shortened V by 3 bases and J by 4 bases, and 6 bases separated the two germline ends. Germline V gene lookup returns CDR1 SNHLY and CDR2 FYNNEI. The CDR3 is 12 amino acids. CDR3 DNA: TGTGCCAGCAGTGAGACATTCACTGAAGCTTTCTTT. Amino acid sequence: CASSETFTEAFF.

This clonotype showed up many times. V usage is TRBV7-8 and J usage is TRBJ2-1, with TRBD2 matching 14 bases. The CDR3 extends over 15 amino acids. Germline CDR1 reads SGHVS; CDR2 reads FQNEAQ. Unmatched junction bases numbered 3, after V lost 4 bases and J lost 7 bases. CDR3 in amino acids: CASSWTSGGRNEQFF. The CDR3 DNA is TGTGCCAGCAGCTGGACTAGCGGGGGGAGGAATGAGCAGTTCTTC. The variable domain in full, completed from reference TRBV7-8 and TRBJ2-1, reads GAGVSQSPRYKVAKRGQDVALRCDPISGHVSLFWYQQALGQGPEFLTYFQNEAQLDKSGLPSDRFFAERPEGSVSTLKIQRTQQEDSAVYLCASSWTSGGRNEQFFGPGTRLTVL.

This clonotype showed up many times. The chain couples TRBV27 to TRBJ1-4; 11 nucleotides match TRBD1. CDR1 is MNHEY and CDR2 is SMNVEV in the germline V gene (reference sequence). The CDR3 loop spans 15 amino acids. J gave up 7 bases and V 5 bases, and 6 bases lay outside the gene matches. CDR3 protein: CASSLRTGGFEKLFF. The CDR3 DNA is TGTGCCAGCAGTCTACGGACAGGGGGCTTTGAAAAACTGTTTTTT.

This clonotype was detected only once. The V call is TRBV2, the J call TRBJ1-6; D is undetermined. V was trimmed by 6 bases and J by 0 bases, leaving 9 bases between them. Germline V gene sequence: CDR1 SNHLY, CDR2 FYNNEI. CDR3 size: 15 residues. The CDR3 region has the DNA TGTGCCAGCAGCCCGCAGAGCTCCTATAATTCACCCCTCCACTTT. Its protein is CASSPQSSYNSPLHF.

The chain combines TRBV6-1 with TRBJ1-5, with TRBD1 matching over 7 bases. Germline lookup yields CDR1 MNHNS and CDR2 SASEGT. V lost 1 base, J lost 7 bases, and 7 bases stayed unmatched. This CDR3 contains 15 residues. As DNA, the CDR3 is TGTGCCAGCAGTGAAGTCCCGACAGGGAACCAGCCCCAGCATTTT. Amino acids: CASSEVPTGNQPQHF.

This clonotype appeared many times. CDR3 coding DNA: TGCGCCAGCAGCGTGGGGACAAATTCACCCCTCCACTTT. This gives the protein CASSVGTNSPLHF. J is TRBJ1-6 and V is TRBV5-1; TRBD1 might be the D (6 bases). CDR3 length: 13 amino acids. V was clipped by 4 bases and J by 7 bases, with 9 bases between them. CDR1 and CDR2 from the germline V gene are SGHRS and YFSETQ.